These 5 T cell receptor beta chains originate from one sample sequenced in a study of blood T cell repertoires in COVID-19. Libraries were prepared by immunoSEQ multiplex PCR; TCRdb keeps only in-frame clonotypes and omits some of them. The sample has 200,000 to 250,000 clones, less than 85% seen once. Sequenced: PBMCs or T cells enriched from blood (not recorded which). These receptors came from a man aged 55 to 70 who had recovered from COVID-19.

Here the CDR3 reads CASSEAYSGNTIYF. The CDR3 DNA sequence: TGTGCCAGCAGTGAAGCCTACTCTGGAAACACCATATATTTT. V and J are TRBV25-1 and TRBJ1-3; D ambiguous. Germline V gene lookup returns CDR1 MGHDK and CDR2 SYGVNS. V was cut by 2 bases and J by 0 bases, with 5 bases left in between. The CDR3 is 14 residues long.

This clone was found once. The V and J genes are TRBV2 and TRBJ1-5; unclear D gene. Trimming left V 0 bases short and J 6 bases short, with 12 bases between. This CDR3 contains 15 residues. Germline V gene lookup returns CDR1 SNHLY and CDR2 FYNNEI. The DNA for the CDR3 is TGTGCCAGCAGTGAAGCGGAGGTGCTAGGTCAGCCCCAGCATTTT. The encoded protein is CASSEAEVLGQPQHF.

The rearrangement links TRBV19 to TRBJ1-5, with D perhaps matching TRBD1 (5 bases). CDR1 and CDR2 from the germline V gene are LNHDA and SQIVND (reference sequence). With 7 bases removed from V and 1 base from J, the gap between germline ends came to 11 bases. The CDR3 loop spans 14 amino acids. The CDR3 reads CASKGPTSNQPQHF. In DNA form, the CDR3 reads TGTGCCAGTAAGGGGCCCACGAGCAATCAGCCCCAGCATTTT. Looking up the rest from reference TRBV19 and TRBJ1-5 gives the full variable domain: DGGITQSPKYLFRKEGQNVTLSCEQNLNHDAMYWYRQDPGQGLRLIYYSQIVNDFQKGDIAEGYSVSREKKESFPLTVTSAQKNPTAFYLCASKGPTSNQPQHFGDGTRLSIL.

The chain couples TRBV2 to TRBJ2-5, with 8 bases lining up with TRBD2. V lost 8 bases to trimming and J lost 5 bases; unmatched junction nucleotides: 10. CDR3 length: 14 amino acids. CDR1 is SNHLY and CDR2 is FYNNEI in the germline V gene. Here the CDR3 reads CASGGGLGRETQYF. Written as DNA, the CDR3 is TGTGCCAGCGGAGGGGGACTAGGGCGGGAGACCCAGTACTTC.

The rearrangement joins TRBV11-2 to TRBJ2-7; 8 nucleotides align to TRBD1. The germline CDR1 and CDR2 sequences are SGHAT and FQNNGV. The CDR3 is 14 residues long. With V trimmed by 1 base and J by 7 bases, 6 bases remained unmatched. In DNA form, the CDR3 reads TGTGCCAGCAGCTTAGGGACAGGGTTGGTGGAGCAGTACTTC. Protein: CASSLGTGLVEQYF. The full variable domain, with the rest looked up from reference TRBV11-2 and TRBJ2-7, is EAGVAQSPRYKIIEKRQSVAFWCNPISGHATLYWYQQILGQGPKLLIQFQNNGVVDDSQLPKDRFSAERLKGVDSTLKIQPAKLEDSAVYLCASSLGTGLVEQYFGPGTRLTVT.